This T cell receptor (beta chain) was profiled in a study of T cell clonotyping in hematopoietic cell transplantation. On the study more broadly: Recipient samples before transplant were obtained post-cytoreduction.

Generated by immunoSEQ multiplex PCR, the TCRdb table keeps only in-frame clones and is missing some. The sample carries 4,500 to 6,500 clones, 85% recorded once. On this clone: What it binds is unknown.

Specified time point: recipient sample about 28 days before transplant, after cytoreduction. Germline CDR1 SGHAT, CDR2 FQNNGV. This CDR3 region has 14 residues. Unmatched junction bases numbered 15, after V lost 4 bases and J lost 13 bases. Study observations and caveats: After transplant, recipient diversity fell while pathologically expanded clonotypes grew through day 180.

The J gene is TRBJ1-2, the V gene TRBV11-2, with 7 bases that match TRBD1. Sample: peripheral blood mononuclear cells, taken before stem cell transplant. The sequence was collected from a man in his fifties or sixties with acute myeloid leukemia. Some clones in this sample may be carry-over from other donors' samples. The CDR3 is CASSSYRGPFYCTF. The CDR3 DNA is TGTGCCAGCAGCTCATACAGGGGCCCCTTTTATTGCACCTTC.